What follows are 3 T cell receptor beta chains derived from one specimen sequenced in a study of cytomegalovirus exposure and HLA in healthy donors. Amplification used 60 Vbeta primers and 13 Jbeta primers. This table comes from immunoSEQ multiplex PCR, and its TCRdb copy is limited to in-frame clones, with some not included. Of about 100,000 clones listed, around 76% are singletons. Specimen: PBMCs. Source of these receptors: a man aged 35-49 years in good health and CMV-seropositive.

Only a few counts were recorded for this clone. The chain couples TRBV2 to TRBJ2-7, with 10 positions matching TRBD2. V was clipped by 4 bases and J by 6 bases; unmatched bases: 3. Germline assignment: CDR1 SNHLY and CDR2 FYNNEI. The CDR3 totals 13 residues. CDR3 sequence: CASSGAGGGEQYF. The CDR3 coding sequence is TGTGCCAGCAGTGGAGCGGGAGGGGGCGAGCAGTACTTC.

The rearrangement uses TRBV10-1 and TRBJ1-1; 8 bases agree with TRBD1. Trimming took 9 bases from V and 1 from J; bases not matched to a gene: 7. Per the germline V gene, CDR1 is WNHNN and CDR2 is SYGVQD (reference sequence). CDR3 length: 14 residues. The CDR3 DNA is TGCGCCAGAGAGCGGACAGGGAAGAACACTGAAGCTTTCTTT. It is translated as CARERTGKNTEAFF.

The chain combines TRBV5-4 with TRBJ2-7, with a weak D call TRBD2 (5 bases). Trimming took off 0 bases at V and 6 bases at J, with 16 bases between the two ends. In germline, CDR1 is SGHNT, CDR2 YYREEE (reference sequence). The CDR3 length is 15 residues. CDR3 DNA sequence: TGTGCCAGCAGCTTGGTTCTCGGATCAACTAGCGAGCAGTACTTC. This gives the protein CASSLVLGSTSEQYF.